This T cell receptor (beta chain) was found in a study of T cell responses to AZD1222 COVID-19 vaccine (dated by TCRdb to the early 2020s). At the level of the whole study: AZD1222 recipients whose second dose came at about 4 weeks and those whose second dose came at about 12 weeks were combined into one group, since spike-specific TCR depth and breadth did not differ between the two schedules. Trial participants were enrolled into age subgroups of 18-55, 56-69 and 70-plus years, which contained about 150, 28 and 57 TCR-sequenced participants, respectively. A total of more than 230 trial participants underwent TCR sequencing, of whom 207 received two doses of AZD1222 and some 26 received two doses of the MenACWY control vaccine. Study-wide findings and limitations: Most participants were white British and females outnumbered males, and the authors suggested that clonal diversity may have been underestimated. A significant rise in spike-specific TCR breadth and depth was observed after two AZD1222 doses relative to day 0 and relative to MenACWY recipients. Conclusions about previously exposed vaccinees were limited because only a handful of AZD1222 recipients were SARS-CoV-2 seropositive at baseline. Because no day 14 peak-response samples were available, the repertoires could be characterized only after the peak T cell response. Reportedly, almost half of the unique spike-specific TCRs recognized epitopes lying outside the regions that are mutated in the B.1.351 and B.1.1.7 variants. In the small 56-69-year group, the increase in depth fell short of significance, most likely because of low power. CD4 TCRs associated with the vaccine covered the entire spike protein, and the dominant responses were in regions 160-218 and 743-854.

The CDR3 regions of human TCRbeta chains were analyzed by immunosequencing. The paper's data handling went like this. TCRs in the repertoires were matched against a reference library of SARS-CoV-2-specific TCRs that had been generated with the MIRA antigen-specificity platform. Breadth was defined as the fraction of unique TCRs that were SARS-CoV-2-associated. Depth was defined as the fraction of total T cells that were SARS-CoV-2-associated. Using the MIRA data, each spike-specific TCR was assigned both to the spike region to which the TCR was reactive and to a CD4 or CD8 class. Log10-transformed breadth and depth values were compared by one-way ANOVA with Sidak's multiple comparisons tests. In TCRdb, the immuneACCESS table is reduced to in-frame sequences with V and J assigned. These tables do not hold every clone; where another copy was compared, an unresolved V gene accounts for under half, and the others remain unexplained. V and J calls and clone size are as listed in that table; D and trimming were resolved from the DNA. Across this sample there are 110,000 to 150,000 clones, with more than 85% seen only once. The top ten constitute more than 8% of the sample.

What the time point label conveys for this sample: baseline before first vaccination. Vaccinee samples came from UK trials COV001 and COV002, including a single-blind randomized controlled phase 2/3 trial of AZD1222 (ChAdOx1 nCoV-19) in healthy adults. Trial participant PBMC samples were collected at day 0 and day 28 after the second dose for TCRbeta chain sequencing. For CDR1 and CDR2, the germline V gene lists SGHVS and FNYEAQ. Here V drops 6 bases and J drops 2 bases, and the junction holds 9 bases not matched to any gene. There are 16 amino acids in the CDR3, from cysteine to phenylalanine inclusive. Only CDR3 DNA remains: 48 bases, in frame from the first base. This clone has only one observation. The target of this receptor is not known. The input lacks base qualities; no much larger clone sits a single base away.

The V gene is TRBV7-6 and the J gene is TRBJ1-2, and 10 bases in between align with TRBD1. This receptor was identified in an adult in good health. The material sequenced was peripheral blood, taken on day 0 of AZD1222 vaccination. CDR3 reads: CASSKTGGPSNYGYTF. The DNA sequence reads TGTGCCAGCAGTAAGACAGGGGGCCCGTCCAACTATGGCTACACCTTC.